A selection of T cell receptor beta chains follows, all from one sample in a study of blood T cell repertoires in COVID-19. Assay used: immunoSEQ multiplex PCR; TCRdb lists only in-frame clones, some missing. Here the sample spans about 32,000 clones, roughly 93% being singletons. The sequenced sample consisted of peripheral blood. The source of these receptors is a male donor with active COVID-19. CDR3s include the opening cysteine and the closing phenylalanine or tryptophan. D genes are given only for firm matches. Expanded clones are given a class, and other clones once, few, many or no size at all.

CDR3aa | CDR3nt | d_gene | abundance | j_gene | v_gene
CASSSQATTNEKLFF | TGCGCCAGCAGCTCTCAGGCAACAACTAATGAAAAACTGTTTTTT | - | - | TRBJ1-4 | TRBV5-1
CASSLTDIGFARGYTF | TGTGCCAGCAGCTTAACCGACATCGGTTTCGCGAGAGGCTACACCTTC | - | - | TRBJ1-2 | TRBV11-2
CASSSGGNYNSPLHF | TGTGCCAGCAGCTCAGGGGGCAACTATAATTCACCCCTCCACTTT | TRBD1 | - | TRBJ1-6 | TRBV11-3
CASSFDRNGYTF | TGCGCCAGCAGCTTCGACAGAAATGGCTACACCTTC | - | - | TRBJ1-2 | TRBV5-1
CASSVGDRPRGNQPQHF | TGTGCCAGCAGCGTAGGAGACAGGCCCCGTGGCAATCAGCCCCAGCATTTT | - | once | TRBJ1-5 | TRBV9
CASSRDTVSPQHF | TGTGCCAGCAGCAGGGACACGGTGTCGCCCCAGCATTTT | - | - | TRBJ1-5 | TRBV5-5
CASSEFRQGSRNTIYF | TGTGCCAGCAGTGAATTCAGACAGGGCTCGAGAAACACCATATATTTT | TRBD1 | - | TRBJ1-3 | TRBV25-1
CASSPGDRMDTEAFF | TGCGCCAGCAGCCCCGGGGACAGGATGGACACTGAAGCTTTCTTT | TRBD1 | - | TRBJ1-1 | TRBV5-1
CASSIPRTGGYGYTF | TGTGCCAGTAGTATCCCCAGGACAGGGGGCTATGGCTACACCTTC | TRBD1 | - | TRBJ1-2 | TRBV19
CASSLGGQVSYEQYF | TGTGCCAGCAGCTTGGGGGGACAGGTCTCCTACGAGCAGTACTTC | TRBD1 | - | TRBJ2-7 | TRBV5-4
CASSPPTGPYYGYTF | TGTGCCAGCTCACCACCGACAGGGCCCTACTATGGCTACACCTTC | TRBD1 | - | TRBJ1-2 | TRBV18
CASSHTYRTGGTDTQYF | TGTGCCAGCAGCCACACTTACCGGACAGGAGGCACAGATACGCAGTATTTT | TRBD1 | - | TRBJ2-3 | TRBV7-2
CASGLGGGTSYNEQFF | TGTGCTAGTGGTTTGGGCGGGGGCACCTCCTACAATGAGCAGTTCTTC | - | - | TRBJ2-1 | TRBV12-5
CASSSLLAGGHTDTQYF | TGTGCCAGCAGCTCCCTCCTAGCGGGGGGGCACACAGATACGCAGTATTTT | TRBD2 | - | TRBJ2-3 | TRBV7-9
CASSLAQGGYTF | TGTGCCAGCAGCTTGGCACAGGGGGGCTACACCTTC | TRBD1 | - | TRBJ1-2 | TRBV5-6
CASSPARQASNQPQHF | TGTGCCAGCTCCCCCGCCAGGCAGGCCAGCAATCAGCCCCAGCATTTT | - | - | TRBJ1-5 | TRBV18
CASSHGDVRSGYTF | TGTGCCAGCTCACACGGGGATGTTCGTTCTGGCTACACCTTC | - | - | TRBJ1-2 | TRBV18
CASSQKPRGNPGNTIYF | TGCGCCAGCAGCCAAAAACCCCGGGGAAATCCTGGAAACACCATATATTTT | - | - | TRBJ1-3 | TRBV5-1
CASSLVLGASEKLFF | TGTGCCAGCAGCTTAGTTTTGGGGGCTAGTGAAAAACTGTTTTTT | - | once | TRBJ1-4 | TRBV7-8
CASMAGSYSNQPQHF | TGTGCCAGTATGGCCGGGAGCTATAGCAATCAGCCCCAGCATTTT | - | - | TRBJ1-5 | TRBV19
CASSYRLRVTEAFF | TGTGCCAGCAGTTACAGACTTCGGGTAACTGAAGCTTTCTTT | - | few | TRBJ1-1 | TRBV6-2/TRBV6-3
CASSYGQEPGNTIYF | TGTGCCAGCAGCTACGGACAGGAACCGGGAAACACCATATATTTT | TRBD1 | - | TRBJ1-3 | TRBV7-9
CSVVRGGIGEQYF | TGCAGCGTAGTGCGGGGGGGCATTGGGGAGCAGTACTTC | TRBD2 | - | TRBJ2-7 | TRBV29-1
CASSQDFPLGYTF | TGTGCCAGCAGCCAAGATTTCCCCTTAGGCTACACCTTC | - | - | TRBJ1-2 | TRBV3-1/TRBV3-2
CASSLGGYGFLNTEAFF | TGTGCCAGCAGCTTAGGAGGGTATGGATTCCTGAACACTGAAGCTTTCTTT | - | - | TRBJ1-1 | TRBV7-9
CASSQGQSNSPLHF | TGTGCCAGCAGCCAAGGGCAGTCTAATTCACCCCTCCACTTT | - | - | TRBJ1-6 | TRBV3-1/TRBV3-2
CASSPPVQGAIATGELFF | TGTGCCAGCTCACCACCGGTTCAGGGGGCGATCGCGACCGGGGAGCTGTTTTTT | TRBD1 | - | TRBJ2-2 | TRBV18
CASSPAGKGTDTQYF | TGTGCCAGCTCACCAGCAGGGAAGGGCACAGATACGCAGTATTTT | - | - | TRBJ2-3 | TRBV18
CATSRGRAREKLFF | TGTGCCACCAGCAGGGGGAGGGCGCGTGAAAAACTGTTTTTT | - | - | TRBJ1-4 | TRBV15
CASSGSNTGELFF | TGCGCCAGCAGTGGCTCGAACACCGGGGAGCTGTTTTTT | - | - | TRBJ2-2 | TRBV5-1
CASSGTAGELTSTDTQYF | TGTGCCAGCAGCGGGACGGCGGGGGAACTTACTAGCACAGATACGCAGTATTTT | TRBD2 | - | TRBJ2-3 | TRBV11-3
CASSQEGRGSSPLHF | TGTGCCAGCAGCCAAGAAGGCAGGGGGAGTTCACCCCTCCACTTT | TRBD1 | - | TRBJ1-6 | TRBV14
CASSLGDGYNYGYTF | TGCGCCAGCAGCTTGGGAGACGGGTACAACTATGGCTACACCTTC | - | - | TRBJ1-2 | TRBV5-1
CASSLGQSPETQYF | TGCGCCAGCAGCTTGGGCCAGTCCCCAGAGACCCAGTACTTC | - | - | TRBJ2-5 | TRBV5-1
CASSSGRVNQPQHF | TGTGCCAGCAGCTCGGGTCGTGTAAATCAGCCCCAGCATTTT | - | - | TRBJ1-5 | TRBV7-6
CASSSLAFGYTF | TGTGCCAGCAGTTCCCTGGCTTTTGGCTACACCTTC | - | - | TRBJ1-2 | TRBV28
CARSLVGPWTGGNYGYTF | TGTGCCAGAAGCTTAGTAGGTCCCTGGACAGGGGGGAACTATGGCTACACCTTC | - | - | TRBJ1-2 | TRBV7-5
CASSVVQGYTEAFF | TGTGCCAGCAGTGTAGTACAGGGATACACTGAAGCTTTCTTT | - | - | TRBJ1-1 | TRBV2
CASSFKLLEAFF | TGTGCCAGCAGCTTTAAGCTACTTGAAGCTTTCTTT | - | - | TRBJ1-1 | TRBV7-9
CASSSLAGGGNEQFF | TGCGCCAGCAGCTCACTAGCGGGGGGTGGCAATGAGCAGTTCTTC | TRBD2 | once | TRBJ2-1 | TRBV5-1
CASSSQAGVVNTEAFF | TGTGCCAGCAGCTCGCAGGCCGGGGTCGTGAACACTGAAGCTTTCTTT | - | - | TRBJ1-1 | TRBV7-3